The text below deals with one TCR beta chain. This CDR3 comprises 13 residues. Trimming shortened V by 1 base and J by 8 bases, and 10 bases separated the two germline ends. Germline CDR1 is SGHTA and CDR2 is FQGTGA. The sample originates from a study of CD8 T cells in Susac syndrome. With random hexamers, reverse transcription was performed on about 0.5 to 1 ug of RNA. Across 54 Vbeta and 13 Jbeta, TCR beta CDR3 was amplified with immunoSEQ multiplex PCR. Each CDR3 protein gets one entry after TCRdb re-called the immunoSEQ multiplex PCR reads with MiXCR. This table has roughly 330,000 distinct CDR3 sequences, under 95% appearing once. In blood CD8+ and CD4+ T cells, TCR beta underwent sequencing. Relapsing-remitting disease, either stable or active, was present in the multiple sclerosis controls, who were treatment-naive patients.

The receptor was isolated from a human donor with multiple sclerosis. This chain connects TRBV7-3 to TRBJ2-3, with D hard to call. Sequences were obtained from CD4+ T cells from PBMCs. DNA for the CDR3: TGTGCCAGCAGCTTAAATTACAAGGGTACGCAGTATTTT. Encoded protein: CASSLNYKGTQYF.